A selection of T cell receptor beta chains follows, all from one sample in a study of PD-L1 blockade in urothelial cancer. Measured with immunoSEQ multiplex PCR; TCRdb has only the in-frame clones, and not every one. The sample records about 81,000 clones, more than 80% being singletons. This sample comprised PBMCs, obtained around atezolizumab (anti-PD-L1) treatment. These receptors were obtained from a woman of 80 years or more with urothelial cancer. Each CDR3 is given with its conserved first and last residue. The order of the fields is V gene, D gene, J gene, clone size, CDR3 DNA, CDR3 protein. A D gene is named only where the DNA matches it firmly. Expanded clones are given a class, and other clones once, few, many or no size at all.

TRBV19	TRBD1	TRBJ1-1	once	TGTGCCAGTAGCCCGCGACAGGGGGCTGAAGCTTTCTTT	CASSPRQGAEAFF
TRBV2	TRBD1	TRBJ1-5	-	TGTGCCAGCAGTAGGGACAGATTAAGCAATCAGCCCCAGCATTTT	CASSRDRLSNQPQHF
TRBV28	-	TRBJ2-7	-	TGTGCCAGCAGTTTGTACTACGAGCAGTACTTC	CASSLYYEQYF
TRBV5-4	TRBD2	TRBJ2-6	-	TGTGCCAGCAGCCAGGGACTAGCGGGATTAGGCTCTGGGGCCAACGTCCTGACTTTC	CASSQGLAGLGSGANVLTF
TRBV6-1	-	TRBJ1-5	few	TGTGCCAGCAGTGAAAGGGGAACATCTGATCAGCCCCAGCATTTT	CASSERGTSDQPQHF
TRBV16	TRBD1	TRBJ1-5	few	TGTGCCAGCAGTCCCAGGGGGCGCGGCAATCAGCCCCAGCATTTT	CASSPRGRGNQPQHF
TRBV5-4	TRBD1	TRBJ2-2	-	TGTGCCAGCAGCTTGGGACAGGGCGGAGAGGTTTTT	CASSLGQGGEVF
TRBV5-1	TRBD2	TRBJ2-7	-	TGCGCCAGCAGCCCTGTAGGGAGCGGGATTTCCTACGAGCAGTACTTC	CASSPVGSGISYEQYF
TRBV28	TRBD1	TRBJ2-1	-	TGTGCCAGCAGTTACAGGGGTGAGCAGTTCTTC	CASSYRGEQFF
TRBV5-1	-	TRBJ2-5	-	TGCGCCAGCTCCTCCGGGACTTTGGGGGAGACCCAGTACTTC	CASSSGTLGETQYF
TRBV10-3	-	TRBJ2-2	-	TGTGCCTGCAGACGGGGGACCTCGAACACCGGGGAGCTGTTTTTT	CACRRGTSNTGELFF
TRBV7-2	-	TRBJ2-7	-	TGTGCCAGCAGCCCCGGGACACGGATCTACGAGCAGTACTTC	CASSPGTRIYEQYF
TRBV2	-	TRBJ2-7	-	TGTGCCAGCATATCGAAAGAGAGTTTGCAGGGCTACGAGCAGTACTTC	CASISKESLQGYEQYF
TRBV18	TRBD1	TRBJ2-5	few	TGTGCCAGCTCAAACAGACAAGGGACAGGGGTCCAAGAGACCCAGTACTTC	CASSNRQGTGVQETQYF
TRBV7-8	-	TRBJ2-1	-	TGTGCCAGCAGCTTAGGAGGCGGAAACAATGAGCAGTTCTTC	CASSLGGGNNEQFF
TRBV7-3	-	TRBJ2-1	-	TGTGCCAGCAGCTTAACGCAGCGGCTGAACTCCTACAATGAGCAGTTCTTC	CASSLTQRLNSYNEQFF
TRBV14	-	TRBJ1-2	-	TGTGCCAGCAGCCCTGCGAGGGTAGGAGGCTACACCTTC	CASSPARVGGYTF
TRBV5-1	TRBD1	TRBJ2-5	-	TGCGCCAGCAGCTTACAGGGGGCAGGTATCGAGACCCAGTACTTC	CASSLQGAGIETQYF
TRBV27	-	TRBJ2-5	-	TGTGCCAGCAGACAGGGACGAGAGACCCAGTACTTC	CASRQGRETQYF
TRBV6-6	-	TRBJ1-1	-	TGTGCCAGCAGTTTCGACACCCAGGGGTCTGAAGCTTTCTTT	CASSFDTQGSEAFF
TRBV12-5	TRBD1	TRBJ1-2	-	TGTGCTAGTGGTCGAATGGGACAGTACTATGGCTACACCTTC	CASGRMGQYYGYTF
TRBV5-1	-	TRBJ2-7	-	TGCGCCAGCAGCTCTACAGGTTTCTCCTACGAGCAGTACTTC	CASSSTGFSYEQYF
TRBV10-1	TRBD2	TRBJ2-7	-	TGCGCCAGCAGTGCGGGGGCTAGCGGGAGCTACGAGCAGTACTTC	CASSAGASGSYEQYF
TRBV27	-	TRBJ2-7	once	TGTGCCAGCAGTTTCGGCAGGAATTACTACGAGCAGTACTTC	CASSFGRNYYEQYF
TRBV18	TRBD1	TRBJ1-1	-	TGTGCCAGCTTACCGGGACAGATGAACACTGAAGCTTTCTTT	CASLPGQMNTEAFF
TRBV7-8	-	TRBJ2-2	-	TGTGCCAGCCGAGGAACGGCCACCGGGGAGCTGTTTTTT	CASRGTATGELFF
TRBV6-5	-	TRBJ2-2	-	TGTGCCAGCAGTTTCATTGGGCGGGGAAACACCGGGGAGCTGTTTTTT	CASSFIGRGNTGELFF
TRBV13	-	TRBJ2-5	once	TGTGCCAGTACAAGGGGGCGGGGACACCAAGAGACCCAGTACTTC	CASTRGRGHQETQYF
TRBV6-5	-	TRBJ1-1	-	TGTGCCAGCAGTTACTCGATTGGCAGTGAAGCTTTCTTT	CASSYSIGSEAFF
TRBV7-9	-	TRBJ1-2	-	TGTGCCACACAGGGTGCGGGTGGCTACACCTTC	CATQGAGGYTF
TRBV28	TRBD1	TRBJ1-5	-	TGTGCCAGCAGTTCACTCAAGACAGGGGGTAGCAATCAGCCCCAGCATTTT	CASSSLKTGGSNQPQHF
TRBV18	-	TRBJ2-7	-	TGTGCCAGCTCCCCAGGGGGGGAGCAGTACTTC	CASSPGGEQYF
TRBV27	TRBD2	TRBJ2-1	-	TGTGCCAGCCACCTGCTAGCGGACTACAATGAGCAGTTCTTC	CASHLLADYNEQFF
TRBV10-3	TRBD1	TRBJ2-5	-	TGTGCCATCAGGGCGGGACAGGGGGCTCAAGAGACCCAGTACTTC	CAIRAGQGAQETQYF
TRBV11-3	-	TRBJ2-2	few	TGTGCCAGCAGCTCCGGAGACAGGTTCCGCACCGGGGAGCTGTTTTTT	CASSSGDRFRTGELFF
TRBV10-1	-	TRBJ1-1	-	TGCGCCAGCAGTAAACAACGGAACACTGAAGCTTTCTTT	CASSKQRNTEAFF
TRBV27	-	TRBJ1-1	-	TGTGCCAGCAGTCCTCCGGGGGGCACTGAAGCTTTCTTT	CASSPPGGTEAFF
TRBV10-3	TRBD1	TRBJ2-7	-	TGTGCCGCCTGGACAGGGTACAACGAGCAGTACTTC	CAAWTGYNEQYF
TRBV30	-	TRBJ2-3	-	TGTGCCTGGAGCCTAAGCACAGATACGCAGTATTTT	CAWSLSTDTQYF
TRBV5-4	-	TRBJ1-1	once	TGTGCCAGCAGCTTGGACCCTCAGGAGAACACTGAAGCTTTCTTT	CASSLDPQENTEAFF
TRBV7-6	-	TRBJ1-5	once	TGTGCCAGCAGGTTAGGACAAAATAGCAATCAGCCCCAGCATTTT	CASRLGQNSNQPQHF
TRBV5-1	TRBD1	TRBJ1-2	once	TGCGCCAGCAGCGAAAGGGACAGGGGGAACTATGGCTACACCTTC	CASSERDRGNYGYTF
TRBV6-1	-	TRBJ1-1	-	TGTGCCAGCAGCAGGGAGGGAGGCACTGAAGCTTTCTTT	CASSREGGTEAFF
TRBV7-9	-	TRBJ2-7	-	TGTGCCAGCAGCTATGGCGGCCACTACGAGCAGTACTTC	CASSYGGHYEQYF
TRBV28	-	TRBJ1-1	-	TGTGCCAGCGCTACAGGGACGACGAACACTGAAGCTTTCTTT	CASATGTTNTEAFF
TRBV6-5	TRBD2	TRBJ2-7	-	TGTGCCAGCAGCCCCGGGACTAGCGGGATTTACGAGCAGTACTTC	CASSPGTSGIYEQYF
TRBV7-8	-	TRBJ1-3	-	TGTGCCAGCAGCCTAAATAGACAGCCCTCTGGAAACACCATATATTTT	CASSLNRQPSGNTIYF
TRBV28	TRBD1	TRBJ2-7	-	TGTGCCAGCAGTTCTCCGGGACAGTCAATCTCCTACGAGCAGTACTTC	CASSSPGQSISYEQYF